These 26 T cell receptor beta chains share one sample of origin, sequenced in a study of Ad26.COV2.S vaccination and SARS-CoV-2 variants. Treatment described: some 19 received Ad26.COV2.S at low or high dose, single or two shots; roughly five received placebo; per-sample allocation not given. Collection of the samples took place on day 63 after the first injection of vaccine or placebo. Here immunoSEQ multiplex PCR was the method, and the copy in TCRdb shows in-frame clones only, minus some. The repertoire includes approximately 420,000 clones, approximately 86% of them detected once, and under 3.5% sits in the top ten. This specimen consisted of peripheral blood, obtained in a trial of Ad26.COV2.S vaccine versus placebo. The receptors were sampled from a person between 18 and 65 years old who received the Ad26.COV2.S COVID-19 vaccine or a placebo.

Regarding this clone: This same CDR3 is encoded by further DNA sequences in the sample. CDR3 sequence reads: CASSLGGSGNTIYF. CDR3 coding DNA: TGTGCCAGCAGCTTAGGGGGTTCCGGAAACACCATATATTTT. V usage is TRBV7-2 and J usage is TRBJ1-3; D call uncertain. The CDR3 spans 14 residues. The germline V gene has CDR1 SGHTA and CDR2 FQGNSA. The germline V and J ends were trimmed by 1 base and 4 bases, with 8 bases remaining between them.

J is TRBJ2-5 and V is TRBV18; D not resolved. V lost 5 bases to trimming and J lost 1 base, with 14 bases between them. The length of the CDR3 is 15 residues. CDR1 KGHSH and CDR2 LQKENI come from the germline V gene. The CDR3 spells CASSSTIDGQETQYF. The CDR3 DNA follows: TGTGCCAGCTCATCAACCATCGACGGCCAAGAGACCCAGTACTTC. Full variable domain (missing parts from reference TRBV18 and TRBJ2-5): NAGVMQNPRHLVRRRGQEARLRCSPMKGHSHVYWYRQLPEEGLKFMVYLQKENIIDESGMPKERFSAEFPKEGPSILRIQQVVRGDSAAYFCASSSTIDGQETQYFGPGTRLLVL.

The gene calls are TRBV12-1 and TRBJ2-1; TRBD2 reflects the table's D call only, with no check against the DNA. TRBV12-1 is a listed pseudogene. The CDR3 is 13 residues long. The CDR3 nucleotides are TGTGCCAGCAGCTTTGCCGGGGACAATGAGCAGTTCTTC. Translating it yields CASSFAGDNEQFF.

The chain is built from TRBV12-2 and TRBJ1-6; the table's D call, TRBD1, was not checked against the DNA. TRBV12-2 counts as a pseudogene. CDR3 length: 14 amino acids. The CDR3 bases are TGTGCAAGTCGCTTGACACTTAATAATTCACCCCTCCACTTT. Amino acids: CASRLTLNNSPLHF.

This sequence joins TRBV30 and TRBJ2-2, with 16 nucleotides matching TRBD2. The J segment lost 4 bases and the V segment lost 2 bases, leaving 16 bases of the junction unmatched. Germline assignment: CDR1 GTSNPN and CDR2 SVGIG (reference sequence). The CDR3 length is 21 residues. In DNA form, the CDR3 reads TGTGCCTGGAGTACCCAGCCGGGACTAGCGGGGGGGGGTATATTCACCGGGGAGCTGTTTTTT. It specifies CAWSTQPGLAGGGIFTGELFF.

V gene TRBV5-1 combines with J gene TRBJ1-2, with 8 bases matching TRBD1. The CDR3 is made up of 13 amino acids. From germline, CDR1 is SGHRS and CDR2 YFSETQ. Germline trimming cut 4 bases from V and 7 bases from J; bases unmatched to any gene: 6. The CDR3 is CASSLGQERGYTF. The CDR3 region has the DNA TGCGCCAGCAGCCTGGGACAGGAGCGTGGCTACACCTTC.

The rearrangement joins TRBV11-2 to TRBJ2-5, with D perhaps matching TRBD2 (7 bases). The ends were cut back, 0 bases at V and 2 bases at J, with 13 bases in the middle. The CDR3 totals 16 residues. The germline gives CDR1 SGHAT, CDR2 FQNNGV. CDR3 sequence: CASSLDGGGPQETQYF. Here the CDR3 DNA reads TGTGCCAGCAGCTTAGATGGCGGGGGCCCTCAAGAGACCCAGTACTTC.

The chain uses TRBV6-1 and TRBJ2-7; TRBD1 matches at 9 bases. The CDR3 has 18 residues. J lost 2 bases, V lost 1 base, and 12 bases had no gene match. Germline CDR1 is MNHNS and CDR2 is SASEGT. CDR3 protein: CASSEGSWGQGTPYEQYF. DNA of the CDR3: TGTGCCAGCAGTGAAGGTAGCTGGGGACAGGGCACTCCCTACGAGCAGTACTTC.

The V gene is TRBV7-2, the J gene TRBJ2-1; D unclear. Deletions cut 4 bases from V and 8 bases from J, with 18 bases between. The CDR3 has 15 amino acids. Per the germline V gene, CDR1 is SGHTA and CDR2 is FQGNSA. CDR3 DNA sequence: TGTGCCAGCAGCTCCGAAAGAGCCCAGTCCGATGAGCAGTTCTTC. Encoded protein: CASSSERAQSDEQFF. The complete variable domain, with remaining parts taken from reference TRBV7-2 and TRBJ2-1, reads GAGVSQSPSNKVTEKGKDVELRCDPISGHTALYWYRQSLGQGLEFLIYFQGNSAPDKSGLPSDRFSAERTGGSVSTLTIQRTQQEDSAVYLCASSSERAQSDEQFFGPGTRLTVL.

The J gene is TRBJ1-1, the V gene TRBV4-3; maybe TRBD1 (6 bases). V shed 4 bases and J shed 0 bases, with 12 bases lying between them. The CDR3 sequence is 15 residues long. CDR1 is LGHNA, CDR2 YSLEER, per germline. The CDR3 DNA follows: TGCGCCAGCAGCCTCGACGGACAGATGAACACTGAAGCTTTCTTT. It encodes CASSLDGQMNTEAFF.

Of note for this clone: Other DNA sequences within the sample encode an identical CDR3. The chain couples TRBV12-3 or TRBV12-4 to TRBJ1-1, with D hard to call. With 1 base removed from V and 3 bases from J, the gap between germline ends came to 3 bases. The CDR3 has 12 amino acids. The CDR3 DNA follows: TGTGCCAGCAGTTTAGGAGACACTGAAGCTTTCTTT. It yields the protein CASSLGDTEAFF.

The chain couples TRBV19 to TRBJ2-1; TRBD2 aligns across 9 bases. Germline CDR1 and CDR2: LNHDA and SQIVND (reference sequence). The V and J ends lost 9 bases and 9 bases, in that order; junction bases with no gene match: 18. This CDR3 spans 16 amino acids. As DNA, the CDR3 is TGTGCCAGGAGATGGGGATGCAGCGGGGGGATGTGTGAGCAGTTCTTC. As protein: CARRWGCSGGMCEQFF.

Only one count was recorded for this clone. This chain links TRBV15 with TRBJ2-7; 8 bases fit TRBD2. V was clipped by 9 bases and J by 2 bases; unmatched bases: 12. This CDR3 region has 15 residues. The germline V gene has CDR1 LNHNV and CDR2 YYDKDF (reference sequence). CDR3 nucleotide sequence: TGTGCCACATCATATAGCGGGGCAGGTCCCTACGAGCAGTACTTC. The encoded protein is CATSYSGAGPYEQYF.

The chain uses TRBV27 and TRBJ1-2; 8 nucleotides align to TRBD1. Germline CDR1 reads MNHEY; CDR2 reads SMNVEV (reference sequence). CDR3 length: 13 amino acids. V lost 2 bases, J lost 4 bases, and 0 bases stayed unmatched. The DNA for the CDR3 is TGTGCCAGCAGTTTAGACAGGGGCTATGGCTACACCTTC. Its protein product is CASSLDRGYGYTF.

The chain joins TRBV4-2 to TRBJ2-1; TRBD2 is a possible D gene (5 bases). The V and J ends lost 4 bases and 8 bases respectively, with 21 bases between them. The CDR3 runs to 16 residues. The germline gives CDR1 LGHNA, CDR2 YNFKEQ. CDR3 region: CASSPPPRLPLHEQFF. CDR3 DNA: TGTGCCAGCAGCCCACCACCCCGACTACCTCTACATGAGCAGTTCTTC.

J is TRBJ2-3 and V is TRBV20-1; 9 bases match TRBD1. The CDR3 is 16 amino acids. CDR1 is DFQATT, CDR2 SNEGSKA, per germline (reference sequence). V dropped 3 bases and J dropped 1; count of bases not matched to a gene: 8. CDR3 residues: CSASPVGDRGTDTQYF. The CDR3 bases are TGCAGTGCTAGTCCCGTGGGGGACAGGGGCACAGATACGCAGTATTTT.

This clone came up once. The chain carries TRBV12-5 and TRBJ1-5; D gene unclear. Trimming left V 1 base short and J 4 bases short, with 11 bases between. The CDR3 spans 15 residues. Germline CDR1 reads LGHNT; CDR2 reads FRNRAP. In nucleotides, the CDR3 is TGTGCTAGTGGTTTGGGGAAGGGCCTTAATCAGCCCCAGCATTTT. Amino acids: CASGLGKGLNQPQHF.

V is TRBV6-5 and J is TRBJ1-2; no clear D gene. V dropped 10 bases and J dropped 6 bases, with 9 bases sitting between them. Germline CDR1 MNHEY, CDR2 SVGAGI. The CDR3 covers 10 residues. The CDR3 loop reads CATLGDGYTF. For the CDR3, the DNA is TGTGCCACCTTGGGAGATGGCTACACCTTC.

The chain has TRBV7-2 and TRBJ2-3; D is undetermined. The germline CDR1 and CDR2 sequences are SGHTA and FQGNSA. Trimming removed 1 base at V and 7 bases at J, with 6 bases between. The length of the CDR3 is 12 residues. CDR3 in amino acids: CASSLGPYTQYF. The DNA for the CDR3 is TGTGCCAGCAGCTTAGGTCCCTATACGCAGTATTTT.

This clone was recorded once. The CDR3 DNA sequence: TGCACCAGCAGCCAAGCAATACTCAGGGGGCTCTCCTACAATGAGCAGTTCTTC. It specifies CTSSQAILRGLSYNEQFF. The chain combines TRBV1 with TRBJ2-1; TRBD1, the D gene given by the table, was not confirmed from the DNA. TRBV1 is recorded as a pseudogene. The CDR3 consists of 18 residues.

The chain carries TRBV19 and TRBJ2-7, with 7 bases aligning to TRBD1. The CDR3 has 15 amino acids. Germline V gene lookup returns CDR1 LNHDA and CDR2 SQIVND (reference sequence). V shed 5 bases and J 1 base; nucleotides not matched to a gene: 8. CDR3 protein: CASSGGRTGSYEQYF. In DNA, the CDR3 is TGTGCCAGTAGTGGAGGTAGGACAGGATCCTACGAGCAGTACTTC.

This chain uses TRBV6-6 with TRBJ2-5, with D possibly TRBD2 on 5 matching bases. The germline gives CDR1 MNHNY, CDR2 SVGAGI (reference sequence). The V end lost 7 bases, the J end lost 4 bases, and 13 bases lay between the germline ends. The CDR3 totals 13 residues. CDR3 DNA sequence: TGTGCCAGCACATCCCGGGAAAGAGAGACCCAGTACTTC. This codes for CASTSRERETQYF.

The CDR3 DNA follows: TGTGCCAGCCCCCCGGGGGAGGCAGGGGGCCATCTGAGCACAGATACGCAGTATTTT. Translated, it gives CASPPGEAGGHLSTDTQYF. The J gene is TRBJ2-3, the V gene TRBV7-8; 8 nucleotides match TRBD1. V gave up 8 bases and J gave up 0 bases; unmatched junction bases: 19. CDR3 length equals 19 residues. The germline V gene has CDR1 SGHVS and CDR2 FQNEAQ. The full variable domain, rest sourced from reference TRBV7-8 and TRBJ2-3, is GAGVSQSPRYKVAKRGQDVALRCDPISGHVSLFWYQQALGQGPEFLTYFQNEAQLDKSGLPSDRFFAERPEGSVSTLKIQRTQQEDSAVYLCASPPGEAGGHLSTDTQYFGPGTRLTVL.

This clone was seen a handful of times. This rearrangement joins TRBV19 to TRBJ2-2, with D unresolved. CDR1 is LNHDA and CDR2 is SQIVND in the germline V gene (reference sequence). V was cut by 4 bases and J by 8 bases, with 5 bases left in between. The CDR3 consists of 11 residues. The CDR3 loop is CASSTKGELFF. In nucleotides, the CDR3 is TGTGCCAGTAGTACCAAGGGGGAGCTGTTTTTT.

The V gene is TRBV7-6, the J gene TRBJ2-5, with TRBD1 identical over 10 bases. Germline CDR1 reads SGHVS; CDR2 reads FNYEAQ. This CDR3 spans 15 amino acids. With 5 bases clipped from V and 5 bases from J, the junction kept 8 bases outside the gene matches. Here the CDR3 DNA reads TGTGCCAGCAGCCGACAGGGGGCCCTGGGGGAGACCCAGTACTTC. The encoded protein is CASSRQGALGETQYF.

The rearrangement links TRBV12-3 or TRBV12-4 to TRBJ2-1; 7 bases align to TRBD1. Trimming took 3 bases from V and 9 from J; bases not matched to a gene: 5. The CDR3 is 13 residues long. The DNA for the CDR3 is TGTGCCAGCAGTTTCAGAGGGGGCGGTGAGCAGTTCTTC. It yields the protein CASSFRGGGEQFF.